This TCR beta chain appears in the sequencing data of a study of cytomegalovirus exposure and HLA in healthy donors. The PCR had 60 Vbeta and 13 Jbeta primers. Repertoires were generated with immunoSEQ multiplex PCR, while TCRdb's copy carries only in-frame clones and drops some. Its table records about 90,000 clones. Study-wide points: Cytomegalovirus status, reportedly, was diagnosed with high specificity and sensitivity by the classifier. Trimming of TCR beta V- and J-genes showed a link, identified in a later analysis, to a missense DCLRE1C variant.

The V and J ends lost 4 bases and 2 bases respectively, with 15 bases between them. The CDR3 sequence is 15 residues long. Germline CDR1 SGDLS, CDR2 YYNGEE. A note on this clone: Its antigen is not known.

The chain links TRBV9 to TRBJ1-2; D is ambiguous. This TCR was recovered from a woman aged 25 to 45 in good health and CMV-seronegative. Sequencing was performed on PBMCs. The CDR3 here is CASSPRGETNYGYTF. CDR3 in DNA: TGTGCCAGCAGCCCCCGCGGTGAGACCAACTATGGCTACACCTTC.